These 9 T cell receptor beta chains share one sample of origin, sequenced in a study of blood T cell repertoires in COVID-19. Sequencing used immunoSEQ multiplex PCR; TCRdb keeps in-frame clones, though not all of them. Here the sample spans about 50,000 clones, more than 70% being singletons. The sequencing sample was made of peripheral blood. These receptors originate from a woman in her sixties or seventies with acute or convalescent COVID-19.

V gene TRBV11-2 combines with J gene TRBJ2-7; D uncertain. The V end lost 5 bases, the J end lost 4 bases, and 12 bases lay between the germline ends. CDR3 length equals 13 residues. Germline V gene sequence: CDR1 SGHAT, CDR2 FQNNGV. CDR3 nucleotide sequence: TGTGCCAGCAGCCGTTTGGGCCAGTACGAGCAGTACTTC. Protein sequence: CASSRLGQYEQYF.

This clone was seen a few times. This chain connects TRBV19 to TRBJ1-5, with D uncertain. Deletions cut 6 bases from V and 0 bases from J, with 15 bases between. Germline lookup yields CDR1 LNHDA and CDR2 SQIVND (reference sequence). The CDR3 has 16 residues. CDR3 in DNA: TGTGCCAGTAGCCCGTCGGGTCCCTATAGCAATCAGCCCCAGCATTTT. Protein sequence: CASSPSGPYSNQPQHF.

The V gene is TRBV7-9, the J gene TRBJ2-3; 8 bases are shared with TRBD1. V dropped 4 bases and J dropped 4; count of bases not matched to a gene: 4. The CDR3 runs to 14 residues. Per the germline V gene, CDR1 is SEHNR and CDR2 is FQNEAQ (reference sequence). The CDR3 DNA reads TGTGCCAGCAGCTCCCGGACAGGGTCAGATACGCAGTATTTT. Its protein product is CASSSRTGSDTQYF.

The chain couples TRBV5-5 to TRBJ1-5; 8 positions match TRBD1. The ends lost 1 base at V and 4 bases at J; junction bases unmatched: 1. The CDR3 contains 14 residues. Per the germline V gene, CDR1 is SGHKS and CDR2 is YYEKEE (reference sequence). DNA of the CDR3: TGTGCCAGCAGCTTGACAGGGGGAAATCAGCCCCAGCATTTT. Protein: CASSLTGGNQPQHF.

V usage is TRBV7-9 and J usage is TRBJ2-5, with 8 bases identical to TRBD1. V shed 1 base and J 1 base; nucleotides not matched to a gene: 5. This CDR3 spans 16 amino acids. Germline loops: CDR1 SEHNR, CDR2 FQNEAQ (reference sequence). The CDR3 nucleotides read TGTGCCAGCAGCTTAGGTGACAGGGGTCTCCAAGAGACCCAGTACTTC. It codes for CASSLGDRGLQETQYF.

The chain couples TRBV6-5 to TRBJ2-7; 8 bases are shared with TRBD1. This CDR3 spans 15 amino acids. The germline V gene has CDR1 MNHEY and CDR2 SVGAGI. V shed 0 bases and J 4 bases; nucleotides not matched to a gene: 5. Here the CDR3 DNA reads TGTGCCAGCAGTTACTCTCCCCAGGGGGCGTACGAGCAGTACTTC. It encodes CASSYSPQGAYEQYF.

V is TRBV12-3 or TRBV12-4 and J is TRBJ2-2; D not resolved. With 5 bases removed from V and 6 bases from J, the gap between germline ends came to 10 bases. This CDR3 region has 13 residues. The CDR3 sequence is CASSPVTPGELFF. For the CDR3, the DNA is TGTGCCAGCAGTCCCGTTACTCCCGGGGAGCTGTTTTTT.

This clone was detected once. The gene calls are TRBV5-1 and TRBJ2-1; a possible D gene is TRBD1 (5 bases). The CDR3 totals 14 residues. In germline, CDR1 is SGHRS, CDR2 YFSETQ. V gave up 0 bases and J gave up 2 bases, with 6 bases separating them. As DNA, the CDR3 is TGCGCCAGCAGCTTGGGACAGACCTACAATGAGCAGTTCTTC. Translating it yields CASSLGQTYNEQFF.

This chain links TRBV5-1 with TRBJ2-1; D possibly corresponds to TRBD1 (6 bases). CDR3 size: 14 residues. Germline CDR1 is SGHRS and CDR2 is YFSETQ. Trimming pared 1 base from V and 2 bases from J, leaving 7 bases between. The CDR3 DNA is TGCGCCAGCAGCTTGCAGGGGCCCTACAATGAGCAGTTCTTC. It specifies CASSLQGPYNEQFF.